The source of this T cell receptor beta chain is a study of radiotherapy plus CTLA-4 blockade in lung cancer. Overall study context: Disease control reached approximately 29%, with objective responses in roughly 17%. Study observations and caveats: In blood, tumor-derived TCR clones expanded after radiotherapy plus ipilimumab.

In regard to this clone: Antigen unknown.

It was focal radiation plus CTLA-4 blockade with ipilimumab that patients with chemo-refractory metastatic non-small-cell lung cancer received. Clones were sequenced by immunoSEQ multiplex PCR, and TCRdb holds only the in-frame ones, with some missing. The repertoire includes 75,000 or so clones, over 65% of them detected once, and around 7% sits in the top ten. The CDR3 has 15 amino acids. Germline loops: CDR1 SGHNT, CDR2 YYREEE (reference sequence). This chain connects TRBV5-4 to TRBJ2-5, with 8 bases lining up with TRBD1. Gene TRBJ2-7 matches the end of the DNA better, so the J call may be wrong. Source: peripheral blood, taken from a patient treated with radiotherapy plus ipilimumab. This receptor was identified in a human donor with non-small cell lung cancer who had a complete response to radiotherapy plus ipilimumab. The CDR3 DNA is TGTGCCAGCAGCCCCCCGGGACAGGCGCCCTACGAGCAGTACTTC. Its protein is CASSPPGQAPYEQYF.